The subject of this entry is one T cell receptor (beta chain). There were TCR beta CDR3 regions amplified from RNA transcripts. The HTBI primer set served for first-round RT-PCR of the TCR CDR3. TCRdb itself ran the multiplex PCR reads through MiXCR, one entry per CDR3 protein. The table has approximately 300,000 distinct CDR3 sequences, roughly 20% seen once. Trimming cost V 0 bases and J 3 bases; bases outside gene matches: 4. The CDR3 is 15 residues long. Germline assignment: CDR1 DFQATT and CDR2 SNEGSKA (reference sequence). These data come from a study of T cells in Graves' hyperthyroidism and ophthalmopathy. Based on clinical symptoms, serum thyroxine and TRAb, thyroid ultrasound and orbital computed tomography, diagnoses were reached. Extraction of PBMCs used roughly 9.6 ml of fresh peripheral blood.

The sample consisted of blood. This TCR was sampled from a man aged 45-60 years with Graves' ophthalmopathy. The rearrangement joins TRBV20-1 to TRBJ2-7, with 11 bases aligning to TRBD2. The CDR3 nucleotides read TGCAGTGCTAGAGAAACGGGACTAGCGGTCTACGAGCAGTACTTC. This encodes CSARETGLAVYEQYF.